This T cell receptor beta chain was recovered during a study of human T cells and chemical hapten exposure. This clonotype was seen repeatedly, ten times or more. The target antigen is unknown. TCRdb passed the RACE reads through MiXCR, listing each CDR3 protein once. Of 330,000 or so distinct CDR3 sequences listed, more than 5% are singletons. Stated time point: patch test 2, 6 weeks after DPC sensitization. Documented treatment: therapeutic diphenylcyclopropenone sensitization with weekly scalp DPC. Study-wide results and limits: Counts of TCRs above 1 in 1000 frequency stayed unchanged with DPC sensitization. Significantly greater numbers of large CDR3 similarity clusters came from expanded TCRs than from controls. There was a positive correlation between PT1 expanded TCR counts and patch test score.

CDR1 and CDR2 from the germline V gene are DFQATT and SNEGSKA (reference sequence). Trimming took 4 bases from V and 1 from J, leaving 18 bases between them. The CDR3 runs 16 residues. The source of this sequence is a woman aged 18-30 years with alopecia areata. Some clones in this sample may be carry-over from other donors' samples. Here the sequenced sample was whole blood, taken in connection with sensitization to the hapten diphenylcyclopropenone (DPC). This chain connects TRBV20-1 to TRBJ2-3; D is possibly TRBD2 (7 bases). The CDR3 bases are TGCAGTGCTAATTTGGCGGGGGCTTTGGGCACAGATACGCAGTATTTT. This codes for CSANLAGALGTDTQYF.